Following are 29 T cell receptor beta chains from one sample sequenced in a study of PD-1 blockade in classical Hodgkin lymphoma. The data were produced by immunoSEQ multiplex PCR, yet TCRdb's version contains in-frame clones alone and is incomplete. The sample has over 10,000 clones; 70% to 85% are singletons. Time point denoted: cycle 4 day 1 (C4D1), after 6 weeks of nivolumab. Each patient experienced a relapse that followed autologous stem cell transplantation, and brentuximab vedotin exposure varied. Purification of CD4+ T cells from thawed PBMCs was performed via magnetic negative selection. This sample comprised CD4+ T cells from blood, obtained before the fourth cycle of nivolumab. The receptors shown here come from a human donor with classical Hodgkin lymphoma.

The rearrangement uses TRBV4-1 and TRBJ1-1, with 10 bases fitting TRBD1. The CDR3 length is 20 residues. The V gene end was trimmed by 2 bases and the J gene end by 2 bases; junction bases not matched to a gene: 17. The germline CDR1 and CDR2 sequences are MGHRA and YSYEKL. The CDR3 nucleotides read TGCGCCAGCAGCCAATTCCATCCTTTTTATGAGACAGGGGGCAACACTGAAGCTTTCTTT. It codes for CASSQFHPFYETGGNTEAFF.

The chain uses TRBV5-1 and TRBJ1-2, with D perhaps TRBD1 (5 bases). Trimming stripped 0 bases from V and 2 bases from J, with 5 bases between. The CDR3 consists of 13 residues. Looked up from germline, CDR1 is SGHRS and CDR2 is YFSETQ. The CDR3 sequence is CASSLGGNYGYTF. For the CDR3, the DNA is TGCGCCAGCAGCTTGGGGGGGAACTATGGCTACACCTTC.

This clone has just one count. This sequence joins TRBV5-1 and TRBJ2-5; 10 positions agree with TRBD2. The length of the CDR3 is 15 residues. CDR1 is SGHRS and CDR2 is YFSETQ in the germline V gene. Germline trimming cut 0 bases from V and 5 bases from J; bases unmatched to any gene: 4. CDR3 in amino acids: CASSLGGTSAETQYF. The CDR3 DNA reads as TGCGCCAGCAGCTTGGGGGGGACTAGCGCCGAGACCCAGTACTTC.

The chain couples TRBV5-6 to TRBJ2-5; TRBD2 matches at 10 bases. After removal of 5 bases from V and 0 bases from J, the junction contained 7 bases not matched to a gene. CDR1 and CDR2 (germline): SGHDT, YYEEEE. CDR3 size: 16 residues. Written as DNA, the CDR3 is TGTGCCAGCAGAATTACTAGCGGGGATAACCAAGAGACCCAGTACTTC. This sequence encodes CASRITSGDNQETQYF.

The CDR3 spells CAWSVMDWGEQFF. CDR3 sequence (DNA): TGTGCCTGGAGTGTAATGGATTGGGGTGAGCAGTTCTTC. The chain carries TRBV30 and TRBJ2-1; no reliable D call. V lost 0 bases to trimming and J lost 9 bases, with 12 bases between them. The CDR3 is 13 residues long. Germline CDR1 and CDR2: GTSNPN and SVGIG (reference sequence).

The rearrangement links TRBV29-1 to TRBJ2-7, with 7 bases fitting TRBD1. The V and J ends lost 6 bases and 0 bases, in that order; junction bases with no gene match: 8. Germline assignment: CDR1 SQVTM and CDR2 ANQGSEA. The CDR3 extends over 14 amino acids. The CDR3 spells CSVRIQGSSYEQYF. Written as DNA, the CDR3 is TGCAGCGTCCGTATACAGGGGAGCTCCTACGAGCAGTACTTC.

This chain connects TRBV2 to TRBJ2-1; D perhaps matches TRBD2 (5 bases). V was cut by 6 bases and J by 10 bases, with 13 bases left in between. The CDR3 is made up of 12 amino acids. Germline loops: CDR1 SNHLY, CDR2 FYNNEI. For the CDR3, the DNA is TGTGCCAGCAGGGGATCTGGCGGGGAGCAGTTCTTC. As protein: CASRGSGGEQFF.

The chain is built from TRBV9 and TRBJ2-1, with D tentatively TRBD2 (7 bases). The germline CDR1 and CDR2 sequences are SGDLS and YYNGEE. Trimming took 1 base from V and 5 from J, leaving 13 bases between them. The CDR3 sequence is 15 residues long. This CDR3 is CASSVTGGGNNEQFF. CDR3 sequence (DNA): TGTGCCAGCAGCGTAACGGGGGGCGGGAACAATGAGCAGTTCTTC.

The chain combines TRBV5-5 with TRBJ1-3, with D possibly TRBD1 on 5 matching bases. The length of the CDR3 is 15 residues. Germline-derived CDR1 and CDR2 are SGHKS and YYEKEE (reference sequence). Between the trimmed V and J ends, which lost 1 base and 2 bases, there was a span of 10 bases. CDR3 residues: CASSLSMGAGNTIYF. The DNA for the CDR3 is TGTGCCAGCAGCTTGTCTATGGGGGCTGGAAACACCATATATTTT.

This clone appeared a few times. The CDR3 nucleotides are TGTGCCTGGAGTACAAGGGGCTCGGGGATCGCGGGAGGAGCTAACGAGCAGTACTTC. It specifies CAWSTRGSGIAGGANEQYF. The V and J genes are TRBV30 and TRBJ2-7, with 8 bases matching TRBD2. V gave up 2 bases and J gave up 5 bases; unmatched junction bases: 23. From germline, CDR1 is GTSNPN and CDR2 SVGIG (reference sequence). This CDR3 is 19 amino acids long.

V and J are TRBV19 and TRBJ1-1; a weak D match, TRBD1 (5 bases). Germline CDR1 LNHDA, CDR2 SQIVND (reference sequence). V gave up 5 bases and J gave up 2 bases, with 15 bases separating them. The CDR3 is made up of 15 amino acids. CDR3 sequence: CASSRLGTGNTEAFF. The CDR3 DNA follows: TGTGCCAGTAGTCGACTTGGGACGGGTAACACTGAAGCTTTCTTT.

This clone was seen only once. V usage is TRBV7-2 and J usage is TRBJ2-1; no firm D call. From germline, CDR1 is SGHTA and CDR2 FQGNSA. Between the trimmed V and J ends, which lost 2 bases and 8 bases, there was a span of 10 bases. CDR3 length: 13 amino acids. In DNA, the CDR3 is TGTGCCAGCAGCTTACGGCGGTATTATGAGCAGTTCTTC. It yields the protein CASSLRRYYEQFF.

This chain links TRBV7-6 with TRBJ2-1; D is uncertain. CDR1 and CDR2 from the germline V gene are SGHVS and FNYEAQ. This CDR3 comprises 11 residues. V was shortened by 3 bases and J by 9 bases, with 6 bases between the two germline ends. CDR3 in amino acids: CASSFTGEQFF. CDR3 nucleotides: TGTGCCAGCAGCTTCACTGGTGAGCAGTTCTTC.

The rearrangement links TRBV6-5 to TRBJ1-1; no clear D. Trimming left V 4 bases short and J 1 base short, with 7 bases between. CDR1 MNHEY and CDR2 SVGAGI come from the germline V gene. This CDR3 contains 13 residues. The CDR3 bases are TGTGCCAGCAGTTTCCCTGGGAACACTGAAGCTTTCTTT. This encodes CASSFPGNTEAFF.

V gene TRBV5-6 combines with J gene TRBJ2-7, with D possibly called TRBD1 or TRBD2 (6 bases each). The CDR3 runs 15 residues. Germline CDR1 reads SGHDT; CDR2 reads YYEEEE. Trimming took off 3 bases at V and 5 bases at J, with 18 bases between the two ends. The CDR3 nucleotides read TGTGCCAGCAGCTCGATCAAAGGGGGGCTGAACGAGCAGTACTTC. Translation gives CASSSIKGGLNEQYF.

This clone was seen a few times. This chain uses TRBV11-2 with TRBJ2-5; D perhaps matches TRBD2 (5 bases). Trimming took off 3 bases at V and 5 bases at J, with 16 bases between the two ends. The CDR3 is made up of 15 amino acids. From germline, CDR1 is SGHAT and CDR2 FQNNGV. The CDR3 is CASSLWAVREETQYF. In DNA form, the CDR3 reads TGTGCCAGCAGCTTGTGGGCAGTAAGGGAGGAGACCCAGTACTTC.

This sequence joins TRBV6-5 and TRBJ2-7; maybe TRBD1 (6 bases). This CDR3 region has 15 residues. Germline CDR1 reads MNHEY; CDR2 reads SVGAGI. Trimming took off 6 bases at V and 4 bases at J, with 19 bases between the two ends. In DNA, the CDR3 is TGTGCCAGCAGCCGCCTCGGGCAGGGGTCTTACGAGCAGTACTTC. It encodes CASSRLGQGSYEQYF.

The chain couples TRBV7-3 to TRBJ2-5; perhaps TRBD1 as D (6 bases). Germline values: CDR1 SGHTA, CDR2 FQGTGA. Trimming stripped 2 bases from V and 3 bases from J, with 7 bases between. The CDR3 contains 13 residues. The CDR3 DNA sequence: TGTGCCAGCAGCTTAGGGGGCGAAGAGACCCAGTACTTC. Translation: CASSLGGEETQYF.

J is TRBJ2-1 and V is TRBV6-5; no definite D call. Per the germline V gene, CDR1 is MNHEY and CDR2 is SVGAGI. V lost 6 bases, J lost 7 bases, and 16 bases lay in between. This CDR3 comprises 14 residues. In DNA, the CDR3 is TGTGCCAGCAGGCCCCCTGTGGTAATGAATGAGCAGTTCTTC. It encodes CASRPPVVMNEQFF.

The chain is built from TRBV27 and TRBJ2-5; TRBD1 matches 11 bases. Losses at the gene ends were 5 bases for V and 1 base for J; bases not matched to a gene: 12. Germline values: CDR1 MNHEY, CDR2 SMNVEV (reference sequence). CDR3 size: 18 residues. CDR3 sequence: CASSNRRTGGLLQETQYF. CDR3 nucleotide sequence: TGTGCCAGCAGTAACAGAAGGACAGGGGGCTTACTCCAAGAGACCCAGTACTTC.

This chain links TRBV9 with TRBJ2-2; the D is unclear. Looked up from germline, CDR1 is SGDLS and CDR2 is YYNGEE. The CDR3 is 16 amino acids. Deletions cut 0 bases from V and 2 bases from J, with 11 bases between. The CDR3 sequence: CASSVDLGINTGELFF. CDR3 sequence (DNA): TGTGCCAGCAGCGTAGATTTGGGGATCAACACCGGGGAGCTGTTTTTT.

V and J are TRBV7-5 and TRBJ2-6; the listed D gene, TRBD1, was not tested against the DNA. TRBV7-5 is deemed a pseudogene. The CDR3 loop spans 20 amino acids. In DNA, the CDR3 is TGTGTCAGAAGCTTATTTACAGTCCTTAACCCCTTCTCTGGGGCCAACGTCCTGACTTTC. This sequence encodes CVRSLFTVLNPFSGANVLTF.

CDR3 region: CASSTQGSTNEKLFF. The CDR3 DNA is TGTGCCAGCTCAACACAGGGCTCAACTAATGAAAAACTGTTTTTT. V and J are TRBV18 and TRBJ1-4, with D perhaps matching TRBD1 (6 bases). Germline-derived CDR1 and CDR2 are KGHSH and LQKENI. This CDR3 comprises 15 residues. V lost 5 bases, J lost 0 bases, and 10 bases lay in between.

This chain joins TRBV18 and TRBJ2-7; D call uncertain. This CDR3 has 14 residues. Germline loops: CDR1 KGHSH, CDR2 LQKENI. V was trimmed by 0 bases and J by 2 bases, leaving 8 bases between them. The CDR3 spells CASSPPYSTYEQYF. CDR3 nucleotides: TGTGCCAGCTCACCACCGTATAGTACCTACGAGCAGTACTTC.

The V and J genes are TRBV5-1 and TRBJ2-2, with D uncertain. This CDR3 is 16 amino acids long. Germline V gene lookup returns CDR1 SGHRS and CDR2 YFSETQ. Deletions cut 3 bases from V and 1 base from J, with 13 bases between. CDR3 coding DNA: TGCGCCAGCAGCTGGGGATCGACGGAGAACACCGGGGAGCTGTTTTTT. This encodes CASSWGSTENTGELFF.

This clone was recorded only once. This sequence joins TRBV9 and TRBJ2-6; D gene unclear. This CDR3 is 14 amino acids long. Germline lookup yields CDR1 SGDLS and CDR2 YYNGEE. Trimming pared 4 bases from V and 0 bases from J, leaving 5 bases between. CDR3 region: CASSSSSGANVLTF. In nucleotides, the CDR3 is TGTGCCAGCAGCTCTAGCTCTGGGGCCAACGTCCTGACTTTC. The full variable domain, its missing parts supplied by reference TRBV9 and TRBJ2-6, is DSGVTQTPKHLITATGQRVTLRCSPRSGDLSVYWYQQSLDQGLQFLIQYYNGEERAKGNILERFSAQQFPDLHSELNLSSLELGDSALYFCASSSSSGANVLTFGAGSRLTVL.

This chain connects TRBV19 to TRBJ1-1; D remains ambiguous. Germline CDR1 LNHDA, CDR2 SQIVND (reference sequence). This CDR3 has 15 residues. V was cut by 1 base and J by 1 base, with 10 bases left in between. CDR3 sequence reads: CASSIGSDGNTEAFF. The DNA for the CDR3 is TGTGCCAGTAGTATAGGATCCGACGGGAACACTGAAGCTTTCTTT. Full variable domain (missing parts from reference TRBV19 and TRBJ1-1): DGGITQSPKYLFRKEGQNVTLSCEQNLNHDAMYWYRQDPGQGLRLIYYSQIVNDFQKGDIAEGYSVSREKKESFPLTVTSAQKNPTAFYLCASSIGSDGNTEAFFGQGTRLTVV.

This clone was picked up one time. The chain links TRBV5-8 to TRBJ1-1, with D perhaps TRBD1 (6 bases). V lost 4 bases and J lost 5, with 12 bases in between. From germline, CDR1 is SGHTS and CDR2 YDEGEE. This CDR3 comprises 13 residues. CDR3 in DNA: TGTGCCAGCAGCATCAGGGGATCGACTGAAGCTTTCTTT. Its protein product is CASSIRGSTEAFF.

The V and J genes are TRBV5-6 and TRBJ2-2, with TRBD1 identical over 8 bases. V shed 4 bases, J shed 4 bases, and the junction held 9 bases outside the gene matches. CDR3 length: 16 residues. In germline, CDR1 is SGHDT, CDR2 YYEEEE. CDR3 residues: CASSGRTGTSTGELFF. The CDR3 region has the DNA TGTGCCAGCAGCGGAAGGACAGGGACGTCCACCGGGGAGCTGTTTTTT.